This TCR beta chain came from a study of glioma-infiltrating T cells. Whole-study findings and limits: Gliomas, especially low-grade, showed above-expected tissue-blood divergence; non-neoplastic patients showed below.

This clonotype came up once. The antigen is not known. The iRepertoire nested amplicon-rescue multiplex PCR amplified TCR alpha and beta CDR3s from RNA. One entry per CDR3 protein, called by TCRdb with MiXCR from the multiplex PCR reads. The table has some 85,000 distinct CDR3 sequences, around 23% seen once. The germline V gene encodes CDR1 SGHAT and CDR2 FQNNGV. The CDR3 totals 14 residues. V dropped 1 base and J dropped 3 bases, with 10 bases sitting between them. Sequencing was performed on glioma tissue, nonneoplastic brain tissue, or PBMCs (not recorded which). This chain joins TRBV11-2 and TRBJ2-7; D not resolved. This clonotype was sampled from a human donor with low-grade glioma or glioblastoma, undergoing nonglioma brain surgery, or in good health (not recorded which). The CDR3, as DNA: TGTGCCAGCAGCTTAGCTGGACCTCGCTACGAGCAGTACTTC. Protein: CASSLAGPRYEQYF.